These 20 T cell receptor beta chains were sequenced from one sample in a study of blood T cell repertoires in COVID-19. Profiled with immunoSEQ multiplex PCR; TCRdb holds only in-frame clones, not every one. The sample holds about 380,000 clones, about 88% seen once. The source material was PBMCs or T cells enriched from blood (not recorded which). The receptors stem from a woman between 18 and 29 years old who had recovered from COVID-19.

The chain is built from TRBV5-1 and TRBJ1-4; D is possibly TRBD1 (6 bases). Trimming removed 0 bases at V and 8 bases at J, with 14 bases between. Germline loops: CDR1 SGHRS, CDR2 YFSETQ. The CDR3 extends over 15 amino acids. CDR3 protein: CASSLAVQGGEKLFF. The CDR3 nucleotides read TGCGCCAGCAGCTTGGCCGTACAGGGAGGGGAAAAACTGTTTTTT.

This clone was recorded once. The chain employs TRBV3-1 (or the pseudogene TRBV3-2) and TRBJ2-2, with 7 nucleotides matching TRBD1. Losses at the gene ends were 1 base for V and 3 bases for J; bases not matched to a gene: 5. The CDR3 spans 16 residues. The germline V gene encodes CDR1 LGHDT and CDR2 YNNKEL (reference sequence). CDR3 residues: CASSQVGDRDTGELFF. As DNA, the CDR3 is TGTGCCAGCAGCCAAGTGGGAGACAGGGACACCGGGGAGCTGTTTTTT.

This rearrangement joins TRBV30 to TRBJ1-1; perhaps TRBD1 as D (6 bases). Germline values: CDR1 GTSNPN, CDR2 SVGIG (reference sequence). V was pared by 2 bases and J by 1 base, with 8 bases between. This CDR3 comprises 13 residues. The CDR3 region is CAWSKTGNTEAFF. The CDR3 coding sequence is TGTGCCTGGAGTAAGACAGGGAACACTGAAGCTTTCTTT.

The J gene is TRBJ1-1, the V gene TRBV3-1 (or the pseudogene TRBV3-2); a possible D gene is TRBD1 (5 bases). The V and J ends lost 6 bases and 4 bases respectively, with 15 bases between them. This CDR3 comprises 14 residues. Per germline, CDR1 LGHDT and CDR2 YNNKEL (reference sequence). This CDR3 is CASRILRVGTEAFF. CDR3 coding DNA: TGTGCCAGCAGGATACTCAGGGTCGGCACTGAAGCTTTCTTT.

Only one count was recorded for this clone. The V and J genes are TRBV5-1 and TRBJ1-1; D is unclear. Germline values: CDR1 SGHRS, CDR2 YFSETQ. V was shortened by 4 bases and J by 0 bases, with 13 bases between the two germline ends. The length of the CDR3 is 15 residues. The CDR3 protein is CASSPGWKLNTEAFF. The CDR3 DNA sequence: TGCGCCAGCAGCCCCGGGTGGAAATTGAACACTGAAGCTTTCTTT.

The V gene is TRBV13, the J gene TRBJ2-5, with D possibly TRBD2 on 6 matching bases. Trimming took off 3 bases at V and 0 bases at J, with 8 bases between the two ends. From germline, CDR1 is PRHDT and CDR2 FYEKMQ (reference sequence). The CDR3 loop spans 14 amino acids. This CDR3 is CASSFRGDQETQYF. CDR3 sequence (DNA): TGTGCCAGCAGCTTTCGCGGGGACCAAGAGACCCAGTACTTC.

The genes are TRBV6-5 and TRBJ2-3; TRBD2 matches at 11 bases. V shed 7 bases, J shed 3 bases, and the junction held 3 bases outside the gene matches. Per the germline V gene, CDR1 is MNHEY and CDR2 is SVGAGI. This CDR3 contains 14 residues. The CDR3 protein is CASTLAGGTDTQYF. Written as DNA, the CDR3 is TGTGCCAGCACTCTAGCGGGGGGTACAGATACGCAGTATTTT.

As regards this clone: This specimen includes other DNA sequences encoding the same CDR3. The chain has TRBV7-9 and TRBJ1-3; D gene ambiguous. The germline V and J ends were trimmed by 5 bases and 0 bases, with 8 bases remaining between them. Germline V gives CDR1 SEHNR, CDR2 FQNEAQ (reference sequence). The CDR3 covers 14 residues. In DNA form, the CDR3 reads TGTGCCAGCAGCCCAGTAAGCTCTGGAAACACCATATATTTT. Encoded protein: CASSPVSSGNTIYF. The variable domain in full, with the rest retrieved from reference TRBV7-9 and TRBJ1-3, is DTGVSQNPRHKITKRGQNVTFRCDPISEHNRLYWYRQTLGQGPEFLTYFQNEAQLEKSRLLSDRFSAERPKGSFSTLEIQRTEQGDSAMYLCASSPVSSGNTIYFGEGSWLTVV.

The V call is TRBV25-1, the J call TRBJ2-7; TRBD1 is a possible D gene (6 bases). The CDR3 spans 14 residues. Germline values: CDR1 MGHDK, CDR2 SYGVNS. Trimming removed 4 bases at V and 4 bases at J, with 14 bases between. CDR3 in amino acids: CASSGDRWWYEQYF. CDR3 bases: TGTGCCAGCAGTGGAGACAGGTGGTGGTACGAGCAGTACTTC.

The V call is TRBV9, the J call TRBJ2-7; 7 nucleotides align to TRBD2. V lost 3 bases, J lost 1 base, and 4 bases stayed unmatched. This CDR3 contains 14 residues. Germline lookup yields CDR1 SGDLS and CDR2 YYNGEE. The CDR3 loop reads CASSAAGGSYEQYF. CDR3 bases: TGTGCCAGCAGCGCCGCCGGGGGGTCCTACGAGCAGTACTTC.

The table lists this clone with a few counts. V is TRBV5-4 and J is TRBJ1-2; 7 bases match TRBD1. The length of the CDR3 is 14 residues. Germline CDR1 reads SGHNT; CDR2 reads YYREEE (reference sequence). With V trimmed by 2 bases and J by 6 bases, 7 bases remained unmatched. The CDR3 is CASSLHQGDDGYTF. The CDR3 region has the DNA TGTGCCAGCAGCTTACATCAGGGGGACGATGGCTACACCTTC.

The V and J genes are TRBV4-1 and TRBJ2-7; 10 nucleotides line up with TRBD2. CDR3 size: 17 residues. Unmatched junction bases numbered 11, after V lost 4 bases and J lost 2 bases. Germline loops: CDR1 MGHRA, CDR2 YSYEKL. The CDR3 loop is CASSRAGGAEAPYEQYF. The CDR3 DNA is TGCGCCAGCAGCCGAGCGGGGGGGGCCGAAGCCCCCTACGAGCAGTACTTC.

DNA for the CDR3: TGCGCCAGCAGCCAAGAGTTGGACAGGGGCCTTTCAACTAATGAAAAACTGTTTTTT. Its protein is CASSQELDRGLSTNEKLFF. The chain uses TRBV4-1 and TRBJ1-4, with 9 bases fitting TRBD1. The trim removed 0 bases at V and 0 bases at J, leaving 8 bases unmatched. The CDR3 is 19 residues long. CDR1 and CDR2 from the germline V gene are MGHRA and YSYEKL.

This clone came up once. The chain combines TRBV2 with TRBJ1-6; weak D call: TRBD1 (6 bases). The germline V and J ends were trimmed by 4 bases and 3 bases, with 10 bases remaining between them. Germline CDR1 reads SNHLY; CDR2 reads FYNNEI. CDR3 length equals 15 residues. CDR3 sequence: CASSVGRGYNSPLHF. The CDR3 coding sequence is TGTGCCAGCAGTGTCGGCAGGGGCTATAATTCACCCCTCCACTTT.

The gene calls are TRBV30 and TRBJ2-7; maybe TRBD2 (5 bases). Germline V gives CDR1 GTSNPN, CDR2 SVGIG (reference sequence). The CDR3 totals 13 residues. Trimming removed 3 bases from V and 3 bases from J, with 12 bases in between. Written as DNA, the CDR3 is TGTGCCTGGAGACCCCGGGGAAGCTACGAGCAGTACTTC. It encodes CAWRPRGSYEQYF. Drawing the rest from reference TRBV30 and TRBJ2-7, the complete variable domain is SQTIHQWPATLVQPVGSPLSLECTVEGTSNPNLYWYRQAAGRGLQLLFYSVGIGQISSEVPQNLSASRPQDRQFILSSKKLLLSDSGFYLCAWRPRGSYEQYFGPGTRLTVT.

This clone was observed a handful of times. CDR3 sequence reads: CASSPNMNTEAFF. CDR3 DNA sequence: TGTGCCAGCTCACCAAACATGAACACTGAAGCTTTCTTT. The chain is built from TRBV18 and TRBJ1-1; D is ambiguous. This CDR3 is built from 13 residues. Deletions cut 2 bases from V and 0 bases from J, with 4 bases between. The germline V gene encodes CDR1 KGHSH and CDR2 LQKENI.

The chain links TRBV6-5 to TRBJ1-6; 7 bases line up with TRBD1. CDR3 length equals 14 residues. Germline CDR1 MNHEY, CDR2 SVGAGI. Trimming took 6 bases from V and 4 from J; bases not matched to a gene: 3. In DNA, the CDR3 is TGTGCCAGCAGACTGACAGGGTATAATTCACCCCTCCACTTT. The encoded protein is CASRLTGYNSPLHF.

The sample holds one count of this clone. The V and J genes are TRBV2 and TRBJ1-4; 9 positions match TRBD1. Germline trimming cut 5 bases from V and 8 bases from J; bases unmatched to any gene: 6. Germline V gene data show CDR1 as SNHLY and CDR2 as FYNNEI. CDR3 size: 14 residues. CDR3 sequence: CASSLQGAQEKLFF. CDR3 DNA: TGTGCCAGCAGTCTACAGGGGGCACAAGAAAAACTGTTTTTT.

This chain links TRBV2 with TRBJ2-1, with TRBD2 as a possible D gene (6 bases). CDR3 length: 15 residues. V was shortened by 3 bases and J by 0 bases, with 9 bases between the two germline ends. CDR1 and CDR2 from the germline V gene are SNHLY and FYNNEI. The CDR3 spells CASSEAGNSYNEQFF. The CDR3, as DNA: TGTGCCAGCAGTGAGGCGGGGAACTCCTACAATGAGCAGTTCTTC.

V and J are TRBV5-6 and TRBJ1-6; no clear D gene. Germline V gives CDR1 SGHDT, CDR2 YYEEEE. CDR3 length: 14 residues. The V end lost 0 bases, the J end lost 11 bases, and 12 bases lay between the germline ends. The CDR3 protein is CASSLGGGIPPLHF. The CDR3 bases are TGTGCCAGCAGCTTGGGGGGAGGGATACCACCCCTCCACTTT.